These 24 T cell receptor beta chains were all obtained from the same sample, sequenced in a study of vaccination effects on CD4 cells after COVID-19. No antigen is known for these receptors. Clones were read by immunoSEQ multiplex PCR, and TCRdb kept only the in-frame ones, dropping some. The data contain about 73,000 clones, around 67% of them singletons. On day 10 of culture, CD4+ T cells were separated out. BNT162b2 vaccine or mRNA-1273 vaccine was given to participants in two doses. This material consisted of CD4+ T cells from PBMCs cultured without peptide, taken after COVID-19 vaccination. The receptors were sampled from a human donor who received a COVID-19 vaccine.

The chain employs TRBV10-2 and TRBJ2-1, with 13 bases matching TRBD2. This CDR3 has 13 residues. The V and J ends lost 7 bases and 11 bases, in that order; junction bases with no gene match: 5. Germline CDR1 and CDR2: WSHSY and SAAADI. CDR3 coding DNA: TGCGCCAGCACACCGACTAGCGGGGGGCAGCAGTTCTTC. Amino acids: CASTPTSGGQQFF.

The chain couples TRBV5-1 to TRBJ2-5; D unresolved. This CDR3 is 11 amino acids long. CDR1 and CDR2 (germline): SGHRS, YFSETQ. V lost 2 bases and J lost 4, with 3 bases in between. CDR3 DNA: TGCGCCAGCAGCTTCCGAGAGACCCAGTACTTC. This codes for CASSFRETQYF.

The V gene is TRBV10-3, the J gene TRBJ1-1; 10 bases line up with TRBD1. Trimming took 2 bases from V and 5 from J; bases not matched to a gene: 17. Looked up from germline, CDR1 is ENHRY and CDR2 is SYGVKD. This CDR3 is built from 19 residues. Here the CDR3 DNA reads TGTGCCATCAGTGAGCTACACCCCGGGACAGGGGCTGGGGGGACTGAAGCTTTCTTT. Translating it yields CAISELHPGTGAGGTEAFF.

The chain couples TRBV5-1 to TRBJ2-5, with D perhaps assigned TRBD1 or TRBD2 (5 bases each). Germline CDR1 is SGHRS and CDR2 is YFSETQ. V was pared by 3 bases and J by 1 base, with 13 bases between. The CDR3 runs 15 residues. The CDR3 DNA reads as TGCGCCAGCAGCTCCTCCGGGACGGTCCAAGAGACCCAGTACTTC. Protein: CASSSSGTVQETQYF. Variable domain in full (rest from reference TRBV5-1 and TRBJ2-5): KAGVTQTPRYLIKTRGQQVTLSCSPISGHRSVSWYQQTPGQGLQFLFEYFSETQRNKGNFPGRFSGRQFSNSRSEMNVSTLELGDSALYLCASSSSGTVQETQYFGPGTRLLVL.

The chain couples TRBV5-1 to TRBJ1-4, with TRBD1 matching over 10 bases. Trimming removed 0 bases from V and 7 bases from J; junction bases left unmatched: 6. The CDR3 runs to 16 residues. Germline V gene lookup returns CDR1 SGHRS and CDR2 YFSETQ. For the CDR3, the DNA is TGCGCCAGCAGCTTGGCGACAGGGGGCACCTCTGAAAAACTGTTTTTT. Translating it yields CASSLATGGTSEKLFF.

The chain couples TRBV19 to TRBJ1-1; the match to TRBD1 covers 11 bases. Germline V gene lookup returns CDR1 LNHDA and CDR2 SQIVND (reference sequence). The CDR3 sequence is 15 residues long. With 8 bases clipped from V and 3 bases from J, the junction kept 8 bases outside the gene matches. CDR3 region: CASFGQGALDTEAFF. DNA for the CDR3: TGTGCCAGTTTCGGACAGGGGGCGTTGGACACTGAAGCTTTCTTT.

The chain is built from TRBV6-5 and TRBJ2-5, with TRBD1 identical over 7 bases. The CDR3 has 14 amino acids. Germline CDR1 is MNHEY and CDR2 is SVGAGI. Trimming cost V 2 bases and J 9 bases; bases outside gene matches: 9. CDR3 coding DNA: TGTGCCAGCAGTTACCCGGGACAGCCCAGGGCCCAGTACTTC. Translation gives CASSYPGQPRAQYF.

For the CDR3, the DNA is TGTGCCAGTAGTGTAGCGGGGGGCGTCCGAGAGACCCAGTACTTC. This gives the protein CASSVAGGVRETQYF. This chain links TRBV19 with TRBJ2-5; 10 bases fit TRBD2. The trim removed 5 bases at V and 4 bases at J, leaving 7 bases unmatched. The V gene's germline CDR1 is LNHDA and CDR2 SQIVND (reference sequence). The CDR3 covers 15 residues.

The chain carries TRBV10-3 and TRBJ1-2; 7 bases map to TRBD1. The germline V gene encodes CDR1 ENHRY and CDR2 SYGVKD. This CDR3 has 14 amino acids. V lost 4 bases and J lost 2; bases outside the gene matches: 4. CDR3 residues: CAISAGTANYGYTF. CDR3 sequence (DNA): TGTGCCATCAGTGCGGGGACAGCGAACTATGGCTACACCTTC.

The rearrangement uses TRBV2 and TRBJ1-5; 7 nucleotides align to TRBD1. V dropped 4 bases and J dropped 5; count of bases not matched to a gene: 8. Germline-derived CDR1 and CDR2 are SNHLY and FYNNEI. The CDR3 is made up of 15 amino acids. CDR3 loop: CASSVGDREHQPQHF. The CDR3 coding sequence is TGTGCCAGCAGTGTTGGGGACAGAGAGCATCAGCCCCAGCATTTT.

V and J are TRBV18 and TRBJ2-5, with D perhaps TRBD2 (6 bases). Germline CDR1 reads KGHSH; CDR2 reads LQKENI. V lost 5 bases, J lost 4 bases, and 11 bases lay in between. The CDR3 has 13 residues. CDR3 residues: CASSWGLVETQYF. In nucleotides, the CDR3 is TGTGCCAGCTCATGGGGACTTGTAGAGACCCAGTACTTC.

For this clone: Other DNA sequences of this sample code for an identical CDR3. The gene calls are TRBV28 and TRBJ2-5; the D gene is possibly TRBD1 (8 bases). This CDR3 is built from 15 residues. Germline CDR1 is MDHEN and CDR2 is SYDVKM. Trimming removed 2 bases from V and 2 bases from J, with 12 bases in between. The CDR3 spells CASSLTGGGQETQYF. The CDR3 DNA reads as TGTGCCAGCAGTTTAACAGGGGGGGGGCAAGAGACCCAGTACTTC. The full variable domain, with the rest looked up from reference TRBV28 and TRBJ2-5, is DVKVTQSSRYLVKRTGEKVFLECVQDMDHENMFWYRQDPGLGLRLIYFSYDVKMKEKGDIPEGYSVSREKKERFSLILESASTNQTSMYLCASSLTGGGQETQYFGPGTRLLVL.

V and J are TRBV30 and TRBJ1-1; the D gene is possibly TRBD1 (6 bases). The germline V and J ends were trimmed by 3 bases and 3 bases, with 17 bases remaining between them. The germline V gene encodes CDR1 GTSNPN and CDR2 SVGIG (reference sequence). The CDR3 contains 15 residues. This chain's CDR3 is CAWRLGGGIDTEAFF. As DNA, the CDR3 is TGTGCCTGGAGATTGGGGGGGGGCATTGACACTGAAGCTTTCTTT.

This rearrangement joins TRBV6-6 to TRBJ1-2, with a tentative D call TRBD1 (6 bases). Trimming left V 7 bases short and J 1 base short, with 13 bases between. Per the germline V gene, CDR1 is MNHNY and CDR2 is SVGAGI (reference sequence). The CDR3 sequence is 14 residues long. CDR3 sequence (DNA): TGTGCCAGCAATAGGGGGGCTGTTAACTATGGCTACACCTTC. Translated: CASNRGAVNYGYTF.

Comment on this clone: Its ends do not fully match the called genes, so a read error is possible. The V call is TRBV14, the J call TRBJ1-3; TRBD1 matches at 8 bases. This CDR3 has 13 residues. Per the germline V gene, CDR1 is SGHDN and CDR2 is FVKESK. This CDR3 is CASSLRDRSLTDF. CDR3 coding DNA: TGTGCCAGCAGCCTTCGGGACAGGAGCCTTACGGATTTT.

The chain combines TRBV10-1 with TRBJ2-3, with TRBD2 matching 7 bases. CDR3 length: 15 amino acids. Losses at the gene ends were 0 bases for V and 1 base for J; bases not matched to a gene: 1. The V gene's germline CDR1 is WNHNN and CDR2 SYGVQD (reference sequence). The chain's CDR3 is CASSESRGGTDTQYF. The CDR3 DNA reads as TGCGCCAGCAGTGAGTCCCGGGGGGGCACAGATACGCAGTATTTT.

This clone was counted between two and nine times. V is TRBV7-9 and J is TRBJ1-2; the match to TRBD1 covers 10 bases. Per germline, CDR1 SEHNR and CDR2 FQNEAQ (reference sequence). After removal of 0 bases from V and 4 bases from J, the junction contained 5 bases not matched to a gene. The CDR3 contains 16 residues. CDR3: CASSLAGTGVLYGYTF. The CDR3 DNA sequence: TGTGCCAGCAGCTTAGCGGGGACAGGGGTCCTCTATGGCTACACCTTC. The complete variable domain, with remaining parts taken from reference TRBV7-9 and TRBJ1-2, reads DTGVSQNPRHKITKRGQNVTFRCDPISEHNRLYWYRQTLGQGPEFLTYFQNEAQLEKSRLLSDRFSAERPKGSFSTLEIQRTEQGDSAMYLCASSLAGTGVLYGYTFGSGTRLTVV.

This clone appeared once. CDR3 amino acids: CASSSSGGVTDTQYF. The CDR3 coding sequence is TGTGCCAGCAGTTCGAGCGGGGGGGTCACAGATACGCAGTATTTT. This chain links TRBV5-6 with TRBJ2-3; 10 nucleotides agree with TRBD2. Germline values: CDR1 SGHDT, CDR2 YYEEEE. With 5 bases clipped from V and 2 bases from J, the junction kept 5 bases outside the gene matches. CDR3 length: 15 residues.

The chain recombines TRBV27 with TRBJ2-7; D remains ambiguous. V lost 11 bases and J 6 bases, leaving 8 bases between the germline ends. The CDR3 totals 9 residues. CDR1 is MNHEY, CDR2 SMNVEV, per germline (reference sequence). The CDR3 bases are TGTGCCCTCAAGACCGAGCAGTACGTC. Translated, it gives CALKTEQYV.

V and J are TRBV3-1 (or the pseudogene TRBV3-2) and TRBJ1-1, with TRBD1 matching over 7 bases. In germline, CDR1 is LGHDT, CDR2 YNNKEL (reference sequence). This CDR3 has 14 residues. V trimming: 2 bases; J trimming: 9 bases; junction bases outside the gene matches: 9. CDR3 DNA sequence: TGTGCCAGCAGCCAACTCGACAGGGCCACGAAAGCTTTCTTT. This encodes CASSQLDRATKAFF.

The CDR3 sequence: CASSSGLAEGPSTDTQYF. As DNA, the CDR3 is TGTGCCAGCAGCTCGGGACTAGCGGAAGGTCCTAGCACAGATACGCAGTATTTT. The J gene is TRBJ2-3, the V gene TRBV7-3, with 11 bases fitting TRBD2. J was trimmed by 0 bases and V by 4 bases; bases with no gene match: 9. The CDR3 contains 18 residues. CDR1 and CDR2 (germline): SGHTA, FQGTGA.

V is TRBV6-5 and J is TRBJ1-1, with TRBD1 matching over 8 bases. V was pared by 6 bases and J by 0 bases, with 6 bases of the junction left unmatched. Germline V CDR1 and CDR2: MNHEY, SVGAGI. There are 15 residues in the CDR3. CDR3 loop: CASRGQANVNTEAFF. The CDR3 coding sequence is TGTGCCAGCAGGGGACAGGCCAATGTGAACACTGAAGCTTTCTTT.

V gene TRBV11-2 combines with J gene TRBJ1-2; D is ambiguous. CDR1 and CDR2 from the germline V gene are SGHAT and FQNNGV. V lost 4 bases and J 8 bases, leaving 14 bases between the germline ends. This CDR3 comprises 13 residues. CDR3: CASSSFKQGGYTF. In nucleotides, the CDR3 is TGTGCCAGCAGCTCCTTTAAGCAAGGAGGCTACACCTTC.

The chain uses TRBV12-3 or TRBV12-4 and TRBJ2-2; D uncertain. The CDR3 has 13 residues. With 2 bases removed from V and 4 bases from J, the gap between germline ends came to 5 bases. This CDR3 reads CASSLRSTGELFF. In DNA form, the CDR3 reads TGTGCCAGCAGTTTAAGGAGCACCGGGGAGCTGTTTTTT.